The 26 T cell receptor beta chains reported below all come from one sample, sequenced in a study of T-cell memory formation after mild COVID-19. In TCRdb, the 5' RACE reads were re-called with MiXCR into one record per CDR3 protein. The profile shows roughly 350,000 distinct CDR3 sequences, roughly 21% of them singletons. The specimen sequenced was PBMCs or a T cell subset sorted from them (not recorded which). The receptors were sampled from an adult woman who had mild COVID-19 (a few samples of this study predate the infection). Cell type and time point are not known.

This clonotype was found many times. The chain couples TRBV10-2 to TRBJ1-5; D might be TRBD1 (6 bases). The V and J ends lost 8 bases and 5 bases respectively, with 10 bases between them. The V gene's germline CDR1 is WSHSY and CDR2 SAAADI. CDR3 length: 12 residues. The CDR3 loop reads CASGPGDQPQHF. The CDR3 bases are TGCGCCAGCGGACCAGGGGATCAGCCCCAGCATTTT.

The genes are TRBV5-5 and TRBJ1-5; 7 bases fit TRBD1. V dropped 2 bases and J dropped 4; count of bases not matched to a gene: 9. CDR3 length: 16 residues. Germline CDR1 and CDR2: SGHKS and YYEKEE (reference sequence). This chain's CDR3 is CASSLTGVRANQPQHF. The DNA for the CDR3 is TGTGCCAGCAGCTTAACAGGGGTGAGGGCGAATCAGCCCCAGCATTTT.

The genes are TRBV7-9 and TRBJ2-7, with a tentative D call TRBD2 (5 bases). The V end lost 5 bases, the J end lost 4 bases, and 18 bases lay between the germline ends. There are 15 residues in the CDR3. Germline lookup yields CDR1 SEHNR and CDR2 FQNEAQ (reference sequence). For the CDR3, the DNA is TGTGCCAGCAGCCCCGCCTGGTCTAGCATGTACGAGCAGTACTTC. Translating gives CASSPAWSSMYEQYF. The complete variable domain, with remaining parts taken from reference TRBV7-9 and TRBJ2-7, reads DTGVSQNPRHKITKRGQNVTFRCDPISEHNRLYWYRQTLGQGPEFLTYFQNEAQLEKSRLLSDRFSAERPKGSFSTLEIQRTEQGDSAMYLCASSPAWSSMYEQYFGPGTRLTVT.

The chain is built from TRBV29-1 and TRBJ2-5; the D is unclear. Germline V CDR1 and CDR2: SQVTM, ANQGSEA. V was shortened by 3 bases and J by 5 bases, with 7 bases between the two germline ends. The CDR3 has 11 amino acids. The CDR3 nucleotides are TGCAGCGTTGACAATTCGGAGACCCAGTACTTC. It encodes CSVDNSETQYF. The full variable domain, its missing parts supplied by reference TRBV29-1 and TRBJ2-5, is SAVISQKPSRDICQRGTSLTIQCQVDSQVTMMFWYRQQPGQSLTLIATANQGSEATYESGFVIDKFPISRPNLTFSTLTVSNMSPEDSSIYLCSVDNSETQYFGPGTRLLVL.

This clonotype showed up many times. The gene calls are TRBV6-2 or TRBV6-3 and TRBJ2-3; no clear D. Germline loops: CDR1 MNHEY, CDR2 SVGEGT. The V gene lost 2 bases and the J gene lost 4 bases, with 1 base spanning the gap. The CDR3 contains 11 residues. The CDR3 DNA follows: TGTGCCAGCAGTTACCCAGATACGCAGTATTTT. It codes for CASSYPDTQYF.

This clonotype has more than one count but fewer than ten. The chain is built from TRBV2 and TRBJ1-5; 9 bases are a match to TRBD1. CDR3 length: 14 amino acids. From germline, CDR1 is SNHLY and CDR2 FYNNEI. Losses at the gene ends were 8 bases for V and 4 bases for J; bases not matched to a gene: 6. CDR3 nucleotide sequence: TGTGCCAGCCTACGACAGGGGGGGAATCAGCCCCAGCATTTT. It specifies CASLRQGGNQPQHF.

This sequence joins TRBV18 and TRBJ1-2, with TRBD1 identical over 10 bases. Losses at the gene ends were 5 bases for V and 0 bases for J; bases not matched to a gene: 15. This CDR3 region has 19 residues. The germline CDR1 and CDR2 sequences are KGHSH and LQKENI. In nucleotides, the CDR3 is TGTGCCAGCTCATCCTCGGGACAGGGGACCCCCCTTGCTAACTATGGCTACACCTTC. This translates into CASSSSGQGTPLANYGYTF.

This clonotype was detected a few times. The V gene is TRBV7-2, the J gene TRBJ2-7; 7 nucleotides align to TRBD2. The CDR3 spans 12 residues. Germline CDR1 is SGHTA and CDR2 is FQGNSA. The junction had 7 bases not matched to a gene; V was cut back by 8 bases and J by 6 bases. The CDR3 sequence: CASGLDLGEQYF. CDR3 nucleotide sequence: TGTGCCAGCGGACTAGACTTGGGCGAGCAGTACTTC.

The chain is built from TRBV4-3 and TRBJ2-3; D is unresolved. CDR3 length equals 15 residues. The germline V gene has CDR1 LGHNA and CDR2 YSLEER. Trimming left V 0 bases short and J 11 bases short, with 18 bases between. The CDR3 region has the DNA TGCGCCAGCAGCCAAGATGCGACTCTAATCCCCCAGCAGTATTTT. Its protein is CASSQDATLIPQQYF.

CDR3 residues: CASSYSRGWGTEAFF. CDR3 DNA sequence: TGTGCCAGCAGTTACTCGAGGGGTTGGGGCACTGAAGCTTTCTTT. This chain links TRBV6-5 with TRBJ1-1; weak D call: TRBD1 (5 bases). Germline CDR1 reads MNHEY; CDR2 reads SVGAGI. Between the trimmed V and J ends, which lost 0 bases and 4 bases, there was a span of 12 bases. The CDR3 extends over 15 amino acids.

This clonotype was observed a few times. V and J are TRBV29-1 and TRBJ2-3; perhaps TRBD1 as D (6 bases). CDR1 and CDR2 (germline): SQVTM, ANQGSEA. This CDR3 has 15 amino acids. V lost 0 bases and J lost 2, with 12 bases in between. The CDR3 reads CSVEDWAGVTDTQYF. The CDR3 DNA follows: TGCAGCGTTGAAGACTGGGCAGGGGTCACAGATACGCAGTATTTT.

This CDR3 reads CAISGQGTSGGSYEQYF. As DNA, the CDR3 is TGTGCCATCAGTGGCCAAGGGACTAGCGGGGGCTCCTACGAGCAGTACTTC. The chain links TRBV10-3 to TRBJ2-7; 14 nucleotides align to TRBD2. The CDR3 totals 17 residues. CDR1 ENHRY and CDR2 SYGVKD come from the germline V gene. The junction had 5 bases not matched to a gene; V was cut back by 4 bases and J by 0 bases.

This clonotype was seen a handful of times. V gene TRBV24-1 combines with J gene TRBJ2-1; 7 bases line up with TRBD2. The V gene's germline CDR1 is KGHDR and CDR2 SFDVKD. Trimming removed 6 bases from V and 1 base from J; junction bases left unmatched: 5. This CDR3 region has 15 residues. CDR3 bases: TGTGCCACCAGTAAAGCGGGGTCGTCCTACAATGAGCAGTTCTTC. This gives the protein CATSKAGSSYNEQFF.

This clonotype was detected only a few times. The chain joins TRBV5-1 to TRBJ1-2, with a tentative D call TRBD1 (5 bases). From germline, CDR1 is SGHRS and CDR2 YFSETQ. The CDR3 contains 13 residues. The V and J ends lost 5 bases and 7 bases respectively, with 15 bases between them. This CDR3 is CASSPTQEGGYTF. Here the CDR3 DNA reads TGCGCCAGCAGTCCTACACAGGAAGGTGGCTACACCTTC.

This chain joins TRBV6-2 or TRBV6-3 and TRBJ2-1; TRBD2 matches at 8 bases. CDR1 MNHEY and CDR2 SVGEGT come from the germline V gene. The ends lost 4 bases at V and 7 bases at J; junction bases unmatched: 12. The CDR3 sequence is 16 residues long. The DNA of the CDR3 is TGTGCCAGCAGTTCCACCGGGACTAGTTTTAATAATGAGCAGTTCTTC. Translation gives CASSSTGTSFNNEQFF.

This clonotype was counted between two and nine times. In nucleotides, the CDR3 is TGTGCCAGCAGTGGCCACAAGACAGGGTTGGGTCAGCCCCAGCATTTT. The encoded protein is CASSGHKTGLGQPQHF. The chain uses TRBV25-1 and TRBJ1-5, with 7 positions matching TRBD1. This CDR3 is 16 amino acids long. The germline V gene encodes CDR1 MGHDK and CDR2 SYGVNS. V lost 4 bases, J lost 6 bases, and 12 bases stayed unmatched.

The chain recombines TRBV5-4 with TRBJ1-1; TRBD1 is a possible D gene (5 bases). The CDR3 loop spans 15 amino acids. Germline V gene sequence: CDR1 SGHNT, CDR2 YYREEE (reference sequence). Trimming shortened V by 6 bases and J by 0 bases, and 15 bases separated the two germline ends. The CDR3 sequence: CASTSVGRMNTEAFF. The CDR3 region has the DNA TGTGCCAGCACCAGCGTGGGACGGATGAACACTGAAGCTTTCTTT.

The chain employs TRBV11-3 and TRBJ1-2, with 8 bases that match TRBD1. The CDR3 is 16 amino acids. Germline V gene sequence: CDR1 SGHNT, CDR2 YENEEA. The V and J ends lost 5 bases and 2 bases, in that order; junction bases with no gene match: 10. The DNA for the CDR3 is TGTGCCAGCAGCCCGTTCGGACAGGGAGAGAACTATGGCTACACCTTC. It specifies CASSPFGQGENYGYTF.

V gene TRBV5-1 combines with J gene TRBJ2-2; 8 positions match TRBD1. The germline CDR1 and CDR2 sequences are SGHRS and YFSETQ. The CDR3 length is 16 residues. V dropped 0 bases and J dropped 4; count of bases not matched to a gene: 5. This chain's CDR3 is CASSLGDRQSTGELFF. CDR3 nucleotides: TGCGCCAGCAGCTTGGGGGACAGGCAGAGCACCGGGGAGCTGTTTTTT.

This clonotype showed up just a few times. This chain joins TRBV7-9 and TRBJ2-3; tentatively, D is TRBD2 (5 bases). This CDR3 is 16 amino acids long. V shed 1 base and J shed 1 base, with 12 bases lying between them. Germline V CDR1 and CDR2: SEHNR, FQNEAQ (reference sequence). CDR3 DNA sequence: TGTGCCAGCAGCTTAGACGCGGGCGGCCGCACAGATACGCAGTATTTT. Its translation is CASSLDAGGRTDTQYF.

This clonotype occurred many times. V gene TRBV18 combines with J gene TRBJ1-1; D remains unclear. Trimming shortened V by 6 bases and J by 8 bases, and 13 bases separated the two germline ends. Germline assignment: CDR1 KGHSH and CDR2 LQKENI. The CDR3 extends over 12 amino acids. DNA of the CDR3: TGTGCCAGCTCTCGGAGAAGGGAGGAAGCTTTCTTT. Translating it yields CASSRRREEAFF.

The V gene is TRBV7-9, the J gene TRBJ1-1; D ambiguous. V dropped 1 base and J dropped 0 bases, with 9 bases sitting between them. The CDR3 totals 15 residues. The germline CDR1 and CDR2 sequences are SEHNR and FQNEAQ (reference sequence). The CDR3 reads CASSLEDYMNTEAFF. CDR3 bases: TGTGCCAGCAGCTTAGAGGATTACATGAACACTGAAGCTTTCTTT.

The rearrangement uses TRBV24-1 and TRBJ1-2; D remains unclear. Germline V lookup: CDR1 KGHDR, CDR2 SFDVKD. Trimming removed 8 bases from V and 0 bases from J, with 12 bases in between. The length of the CDR3 is 14 residues. As DNA, the CDR3 is TGTGCCACCACCGTGGAGGGAGCTAACTATGGCTACACCTTC. Its protein product is CATTVEGANYGYTF.

This clonotype appeared a few times. The genes are TRBV12-3 or TRBV12-4 and TRBJ2-3, with 10 bases identical to TRBD1. V shed 4 bases and J 3 bases; nucleotides not matched to a gene: 7. The CDR3 length is 16 residues. This CDR3 reads CASSSRTGGWTDTQYF. For the CDR3, the DNA is TGTGCCAGCAGTTCCAGGACAGGGGGGTGGACAGATACGCAGTATTTT.

This clonotype turned up a few times. The rearrangement uses TRBV2 and TRBJ2-1; 10 positions agree with TRBD1. Germline values: CDR1 SNHLY, CDR2 FYNNEI. Trimming cost V 3 bases and J 1 base; bases outside gene matches: 0. The length of the CDR3 is 15 residues. The DNA of the CDR3 is TGTGCCAGCAGTGAGGACAGGGGGTCCTACAATGAGCAGTTCTTC. The encoded protein is CASSEDRGSYNEQFF.

This clonotype was detected only a few times. The V gene is TRBV24-1, the J gene TRBJ1-1; no firm D call. The V and J ends lost 1 base and 4 bases respectively, with 6 bases between them. CDR1 and CDR2 from the germline V gene are KGHDR and SFDVKD. This CDR3 is built from 13 residues. The CDR3 coding sequence is TGTGCCACCAGTGATTTCCATGGCACTGAAGCTTTCTTT. It is translated as CATSDFHGTEAFF.